The entry that follows covers one T cell receptor (beta chain) sequence. Generated by immunoSEQ multiplex PCR, the TCRdb table keeps only in-frame clones and is missing some. The sample lists around 200,000 clones, about nine tenths occurring once. There are 13 residues in the CDR3. Germline lookup yields CDR1 SGHVS and CDR2 FQNEAQ. V was pared by 3 bases and J by 0 bases, with 6 bases between. These data originate in a study of blood T cell repertoires in COVID-19. Study details: The United States, Italy and Spain provided the acute and convalescent COVID-19 samples. Nucleic acid was either cDNA or gDNA, and it came from T cells, B-cell-depleted T cells, or PBMCs.

The receptor's source is a man in his 70s with active or convalescent COVID-19. Input material: peripheral blood. The chain links TRBV7-8 to TRBJ2-7; no clear D. CDR3 sequence: CASSFASSYEQYF. CDR3 coding DNA: TGTGCCAGCAGCTTCGCGAGCTCCTACGAGCAGTACTTC. Variable domain in full (rest from reference TRBV7-8 and TRBJ2-7): GAGVSQSPRYKVAKRGQDVALRCDPISGHVSLFWYQQALGQGPEFLTYFQNEAQLDKSGLPSDRFFAERPEGSVSTLKIQRTQQEDSAVYLCASSFASSYEQYFGPGTRLTVT.